The 2 T cell receptor beta chains in this list originate from one sample, sequenced in a study of PD-1 blockade in classical Hodgkin lymphoma. Every patient experienced relapse after autologous stem cell transplantation, and brentuximab vedotin exposure varied. TCRdb's copy holds only in-frame clones and misses some; the assay was immunoSEQ multiplex PCR. The sample yields over 20,000 clones, approximately 74% seen once. The source material was peripheral blood mononuclear cells (PBMCs), sampled at baseline. These receptors all stem from a human donor with classical Hodgkin lymphoma.

The V gene is TRBV28, the J gene TRBJ2-2; D is possibly TRBD1 or TRBD2 (5 bases each). Germline V gene data show CDR1 as MDHEN and CDR2 as SYDVKM. The germline V and J ends were trimmed by 10 bases and 0 bases, with 9 bases remaining between them. The CDR3 has 13 amino acids. DNA of the CDR3: TGTGCCACCCCGGGGCCGAACACCGGGGAGCTGTTTTTT. Translating it yields CATPGPNTGELFF.

This rearrangement joins TRBV5-4 to TRBJ1-2; unclear D gene. CDR3 length equals 14 residues. CDR1 and CDR2 (germline): SGHNT, YYREEE (reference sequence). Trimming cost V 4 bases and J 4 bases, with 14 bases left between them. CDR3 region: CASSRAGSGYGYTF. In DNA form, the CDR3 reads TGTGCCAGCAGCCGGGCTGGGAGTGGCTATGGCTACACCTTC.